This entry lists 18 T cell receptor beta chains sequenced from one sample in a study of blood T cell repertoires in COVID-19. Using immunoSEQ multiplex PCR, the repertoire was profiled, and TCRdb retains in-frame clones only, with some absent. The data contain about 72,000 clones, about nine tenths of them seen just once; the ten biggest clones take up roughly 11%. Material for sequencing was peripheral blood. The source is a man in his 70s with active or convalescent COVID-19.

The chain joins TRBV6-5 to TRBJ1-4; D is possibly TRBD1 (6 bases). This CDR3 has 15 amino acids. Germline loops: CDR1 MNHEY, CDR2 SVGAGI. Trimming cost V 4 bases and J 8 bases, with 17 bases left between them. The CDR3, as DNA: TGTGCCAGCAGTTCCACCGGGACACTTGTGGAAAAACTGTTTTTT. It encodes CASSSTGTLVEKLFF.

The chain employs TRBV4-1 and TRBJ1-5; D unresolved. Trimming shortened V by 1 base and J by 7 bases, and 14 bases separated the two germline ends. This CDR3 contains 15 residues. In germline, CDR1 is MGHRA, CDR2 YSYEKL. The CDR3 region has the DNA TGCGCCAGCAGCCAAGGCGGAACTAGCGACCAGCCCCAGCATTTT. Its protein is CASSQGGTSDQPQHF.

The rearrangement links TRBV7-6 to TRBJ2-7, with 9 bases identical to TRBD1. The CDR3 consists of 13 residues. Trimming removed 5 bases from V and 7 bases from J; junction bases left unmatched: 6. Germline CDR1 reads SGHVS; CDR2 reads FNYEAQ. CDR3 residues: CASSPNRGQEQYF. DNA for the CDR3: TGTGCCAGCAGCCCTAACAGGGGGCAAGAGCAGTACTTC.

As to this clone: The junction differs from germline at one of its ends, possibly a read error. The chain couples TRBV6-1 to TRBJ1-6, with no clear D. This CDR3 region has 15 residues. Germline values: CDR1 MNHNS, CDR2 SASEGT. DNA of the CDR3: TGTGCCACCAGTGACACAAGCTCCTATAATTCACCCCTCCACTTT. Its translation: CATSDTSSYNSPLHF.

V usage is TRBV5-1 and J usage is TRBJ2-2, with TRBD1 identical over 8 bases. CDR1 is SGHRS, CDR2 YFSETQ, per germline. The V gene end was trimmed by 2 bases and the J gene end by 5 bases; junction bases not matched to a gene: 2. The CDR3 contains 14 residues. CDR3 nucleotide sequence: TGCGCCAGCAGCTTTTGGACAGGGACCGGGGAGCTGTTTTTT. This translates into CASSFWTGTGELFF.

The chain links TRBV4-1 to TRBJ2-5; no clear D gene. The CDR3 covers 13 residues. V lost 1 base and J 5 bases, leaving 8 bases between the germline ends. CDR1 and CDR2 from the germline V gene are MGHRA and YSYEKL. In DNA form, the CDR3 reads TGCGCCAGCAGCCAAGTAGTATACGAGACCCAGTACTTC. Translation: CASSQVVYETQYF.

The chain joins TRBV11-2 to TRBJ1-4; D unresolved. The V end was cut by 5 bases, the J end by 5 bases, with 9 bases between. The CDR3 totals 13 residues. The germline gives CDR1 SGHAT, CDR2 FQNNGV. CDR3 in DNA: TGTGCCAGCAGCAAGGACTACAATGAAAAACTGTTTTTT. Residues: CASSKDYNEKLFF.

The genes are TRBV5-1 and TRBJ2-7; TRBD2 matches 13 bases. The CDR3 spans 17 residues. Germline values: CDR1 SGHRS, CDR2 YFSETQ. V shed 0 bases and J 7 bases; nucleotides not matched to a gene: 10. CDR3 nucleotide sequence: TGCGCCAGCAGCTTGGTACTAACCGGGACTAGCGGGAATGAGCAGTACTTC. The encoded protein is CASSLVLTGTSGNEQYF.

This clone was observed once. The genes are TRBV12-3 or TRBV12-4 and TRBJ1-5; D is undetermined. V was trimmed by 3 bases and J by 7 bases, leaving 7 bases between them. This CDR3 comprises 12 residues. In nucleotides, the CDR3 is TGTGCCAGCAGTTTCCCGGGACAGCCCCAGCATTTT. Residues: CASSFPGQPQHF.

The chain links TRBV5-1 to TRBJ2-2; tentative D call: TRBD2 (6 bases). Trimming took 2 bases from V and 6 from J, leaving 26 bases between them. The germline CDR1 and CDR2 sequences are SGHRS and YFSETQ. The CDR3 is 19 amino acids. CDR3 nucleotides: TGCGCCAGCAGCTTTGGCGCGGGCGGGGCTTCGCCCAACGCCGGGGAGCTGTTTTTT. This codes for CASSFGAGGASPNAGELFF.

There are a few counts of this clone. This chain connects TRBV6-5 to TRBJ2-7; D gene ambiguous. Germline lookup yields CDR1 MNHEY and CDR2 SVGAGI. CDR3 length: 13 amino acids. V lost 2 bases and J lost 1, with 6 bases in between. The CDR3 sequence: CASSYVRSYEQYF. CDR3 sequence (DNA): TGTGCCAGCAGTTACGTCAGGTCCTACGAGCAGTACTTC.

This chain connects TRBV6-5 to TRBJ2-1; tentative D call: TRBD2 (5 bases). The V gene's germline CDR1 is MNHEY and CDR2 SVGAGI. The CDR3 is 14 residues long. V was trimmed by 7 bases and J by 9 bases, leaving 19 bases between them. DNA of the CDR3: TGTGCCAGCACCTACGGGGTTAGTGCTGGTGAGCAGTTCTTC. Translated: CASTYGVSAGEQFF.

This clone was detected a few times. V is TRBV30 and J is TRBJ1-2; no firm D call. Germline V gene data show CDR1 as GTSNPN and CDR2 as SVGIG (reference sequence). Trimming removed 0 bases at V and 5 bases at J, with 10 bases between. The CDR3 contains 13 residues. DNA for the CDR3: TGTGCCTGGAGTGTCACAGACCTATATGGCTACACCTTC. It yields the protein CAWSVTDLYGYTF.

This chain links TRBV9 with TRBJ1-3, with D maybe TRBD1 (5 bases). The CDR3 totals 15 residues. V lost 2 bases to trimming and J lost 3 bases, with 12 bases between them. Germline V gene data show CDR1 as SGDLS and CDR2 as YYNGEE. CDR3 coding DNA: TGTGCCAGCAGCGTGGATGCAGGGATTGGAAACACCATATATTTT. Its protein is CASSVDAGIGNTIYF.

The genes are TRBV10-3 and TRBJ1-1, with 7 bases identical to TRBD1. From germline, CDR1 is ENHRY and CDR2 SYGVKD. The CDR3 is 12 residues long. V dropped 8 bases and J dropped 2; count of bases not matched to a gene: 2. The CDR3 DNA follows: TGTGCCATCGGGGACAGAAACACTGAAGCTTTCTTT. It specifies CAIGDRNTEAFF.

The rearrangement uses TRBV27 and TRBJ2-3; D not resolved. Between the trimmed V and J ends, which lost 5 bases and 2 bases, there was a span of 11 bases. The CDR3 has 14 amino acids. Germline-derived CDR1 and CDR2 are MNHEY and SMNVEV (reference sequence). DNA for the CDR3: TGTGCCAGCAGTCTATATCTCCCCACAGATACGCAGTATTTT. It codes for CASSLYLPTDTQYF.

CDR3 amino acids: CASSSSQGGYTF. The DNA for the CDR3 is TGTGCCAGCAGCTCCTCACAGGGAGGCTACACCTTC. The rearrangement links TRBV7-9 to TRBJ1-2, with D tentatively TRBD1 (6 bases). The germline gives CDR1 SEHNR, CDR2 FQNEAQ (reference sequence). The CDR3 is made up of 12 amino acids. V dropped 4 bases and J dropped 8 bases, with 11 bases sitting between them.

The V call is TRBV5-6, the J call TRBJ1-1; 7 bases fit TRBD1. In germline, CDR1 is SGHDT, CDR2 YYEEEE. V trimming: 4 bases; J trimming: 1 base; junction bases outside the gene matches: 10. The CDR3 extends over 16 amino acids. The CDR3 reads CASSTRPGTANTEAFF. CDR3 DNA sequence: TGTGCCAGCAGCACACGGCCCGGGACAGCGAACACTGAAGCTTTCTTT.